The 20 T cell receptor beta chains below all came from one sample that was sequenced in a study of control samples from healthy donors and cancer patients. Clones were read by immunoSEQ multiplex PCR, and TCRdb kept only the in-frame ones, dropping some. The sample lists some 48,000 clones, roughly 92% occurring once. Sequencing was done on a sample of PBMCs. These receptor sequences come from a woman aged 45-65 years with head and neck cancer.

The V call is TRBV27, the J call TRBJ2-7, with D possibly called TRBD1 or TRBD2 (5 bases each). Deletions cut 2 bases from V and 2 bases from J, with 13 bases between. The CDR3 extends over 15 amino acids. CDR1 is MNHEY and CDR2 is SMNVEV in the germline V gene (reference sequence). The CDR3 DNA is TGTGCCAGCAGTTTAGCTTCAGGGACCACCTACGAGCAGTACTTC. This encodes CASSLASGTTYEQYF.

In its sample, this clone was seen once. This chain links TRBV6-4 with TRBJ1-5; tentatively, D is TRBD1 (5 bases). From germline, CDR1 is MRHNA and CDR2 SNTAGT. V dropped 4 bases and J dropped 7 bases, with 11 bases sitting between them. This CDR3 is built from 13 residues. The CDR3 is CASSVYGGQPQHF. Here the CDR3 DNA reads TGTGCCAGCAGTGTCTATGGGGGACAGCCCCAGCATTTT.

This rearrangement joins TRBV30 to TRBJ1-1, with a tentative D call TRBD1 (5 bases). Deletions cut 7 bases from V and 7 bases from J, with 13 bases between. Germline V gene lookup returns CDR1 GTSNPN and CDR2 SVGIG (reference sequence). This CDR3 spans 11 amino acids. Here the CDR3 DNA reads TGTGCCTTCCTTGGGAGGGGTGAAGCTTTCTTT. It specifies CAFLGRGEAFF.

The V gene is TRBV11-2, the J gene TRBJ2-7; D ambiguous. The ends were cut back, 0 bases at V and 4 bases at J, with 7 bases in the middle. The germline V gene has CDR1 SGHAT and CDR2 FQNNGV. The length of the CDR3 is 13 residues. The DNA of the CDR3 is TGTGCCAGCAGCTTAGATAGTTGGTACGAGCAGTACTTC. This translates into CASSLDSWYEQYF.

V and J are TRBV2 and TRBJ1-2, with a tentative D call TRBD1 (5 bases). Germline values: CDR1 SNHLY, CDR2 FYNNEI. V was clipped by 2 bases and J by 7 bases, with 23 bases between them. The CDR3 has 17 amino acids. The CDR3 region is CASSERQGPTFLSGYTF. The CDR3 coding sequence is TGTGCCAGCAGTGAACGGCAGGGACCTACCTTTCTATCTGGCTACACCTTC. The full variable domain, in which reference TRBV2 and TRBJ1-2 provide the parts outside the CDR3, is EPEVTQTPSHQVTQMGQEVILRCVPISNHLYFYWYRQILGQKVEFLVSFYNNEISEKSEIFDDQFSVERPDGSNFTLKIRSTKLEDSAMYFCASSERQGPTFLSGYTFGSGTRLTVV.

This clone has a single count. The CDR3 DNA follows: TGTGCCAGCAGTTACTCGCTTCACTCTGGGGCCAACGTCCTGACTTTC. Its translation: CASSYSLHSGANVLTF. This rearrangement joins TRBV6-5 to TRBJ2-6; D is undetermined. Germline assignment: CDR1 MNHEY and CDR2 SVGAGI. Trimming shortened V by 0 bases and J by 0 bases, and 6 bases separated the two germline ends. This CDR3 region has 16 residues.

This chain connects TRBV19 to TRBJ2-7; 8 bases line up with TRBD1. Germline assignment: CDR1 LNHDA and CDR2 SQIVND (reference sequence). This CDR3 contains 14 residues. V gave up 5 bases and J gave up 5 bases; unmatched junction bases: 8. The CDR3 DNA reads TGTGCCAGTAGTCCCCGGGACAGGTCCAACGAGCAGTACTTC. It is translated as CASSPRDRSNEQYF.

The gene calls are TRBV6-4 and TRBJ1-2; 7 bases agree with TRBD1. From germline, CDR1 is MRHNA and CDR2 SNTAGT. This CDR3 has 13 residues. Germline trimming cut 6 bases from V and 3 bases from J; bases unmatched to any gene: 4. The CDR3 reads CASRADRDYGYTF. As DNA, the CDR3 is TGTGCCAGCAGGGCCGACAGGGACTATGGCTACACCTTC.

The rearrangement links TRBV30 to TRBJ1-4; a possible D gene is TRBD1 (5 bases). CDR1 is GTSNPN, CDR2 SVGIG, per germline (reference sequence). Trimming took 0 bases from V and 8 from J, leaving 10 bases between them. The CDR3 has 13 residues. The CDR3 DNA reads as TGTGCCTGGAGTGTACAAGGGGCCGAAAAACTGTTTTTT. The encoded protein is CAWSVQGAEKLFF. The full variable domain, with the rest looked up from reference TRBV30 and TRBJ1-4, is SQTIHQWPATLVQPVGSPLSLECTVEGTSNPNLYWYRQAAGRGLQLLFYSVGIGQISSEVPQNLSASRPQDRQFILSSKKLLLSDSGFYLCAWSVQGAEKLFFGSGTQLSVL.

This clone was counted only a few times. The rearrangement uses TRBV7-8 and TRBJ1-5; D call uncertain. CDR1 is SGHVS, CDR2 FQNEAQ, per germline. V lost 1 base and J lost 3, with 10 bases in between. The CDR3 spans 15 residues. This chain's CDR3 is CASSLESLHNQPQHF. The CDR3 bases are TGTGCCAGCAGCTTAGAGTCACTCCACAATCAGCCCCAGCATTTT. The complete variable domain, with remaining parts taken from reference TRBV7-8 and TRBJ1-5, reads GAGVSQSPRYKVAKRGQDVALRCDPISGHVSLFWYQQALGQGPEFLTYFQNEAQLDKSGLPSDRFFAERPEGSVSTLKIQRTQQEDSAVYLCASSLESLHNQPQHFGDGTRLSIL.

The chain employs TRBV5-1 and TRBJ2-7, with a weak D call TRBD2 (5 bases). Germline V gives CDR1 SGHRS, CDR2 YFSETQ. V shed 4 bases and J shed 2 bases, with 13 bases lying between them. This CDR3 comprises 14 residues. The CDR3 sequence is CASSPLSGAYEQYF. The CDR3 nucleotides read TGCGCCAGCAGCCCCTTGAGCGGAGCCTACGAGCAGTACTTC.

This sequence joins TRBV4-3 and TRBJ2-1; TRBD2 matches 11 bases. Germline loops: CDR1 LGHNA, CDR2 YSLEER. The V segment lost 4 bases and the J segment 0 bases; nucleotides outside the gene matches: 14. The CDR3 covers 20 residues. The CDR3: CASSRPGRLAGNSSYNEQFF. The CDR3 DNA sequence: TGCGCCAGCAGCCGTCCGGGCCGACTAGCGGGGAACAGCTCCTACAATGAGCAGTTCTTC.

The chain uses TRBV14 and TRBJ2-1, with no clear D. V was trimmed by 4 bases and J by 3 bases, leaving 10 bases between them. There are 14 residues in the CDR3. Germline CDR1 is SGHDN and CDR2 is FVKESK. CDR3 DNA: TGTGCCAGCAGCCGAAGTGGCGGCTACAATGAGCAGTTCTTC. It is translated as CASSRSGGYNEQFF.

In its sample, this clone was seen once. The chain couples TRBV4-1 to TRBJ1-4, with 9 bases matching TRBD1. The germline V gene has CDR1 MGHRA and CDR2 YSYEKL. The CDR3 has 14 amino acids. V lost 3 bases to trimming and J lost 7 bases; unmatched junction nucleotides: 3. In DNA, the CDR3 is TGCGCCAGCAGCCAGACAGGGGGGAGTGAAAAACTGTTTTTT. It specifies CASSQTGGSEKLFF.

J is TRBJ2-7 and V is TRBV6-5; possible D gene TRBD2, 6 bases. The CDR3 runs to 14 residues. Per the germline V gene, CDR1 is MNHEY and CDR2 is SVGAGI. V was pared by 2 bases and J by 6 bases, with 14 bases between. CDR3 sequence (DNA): TGTGCCAGCAGTTACAATAGGAGGGCTGTCGAGCAGTACTTC. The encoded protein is CASSYNRRAVEQYF.

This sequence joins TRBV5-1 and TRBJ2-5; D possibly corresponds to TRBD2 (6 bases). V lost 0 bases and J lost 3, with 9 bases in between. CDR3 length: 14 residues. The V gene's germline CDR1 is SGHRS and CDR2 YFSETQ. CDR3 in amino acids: CASSLGGGEETQYF. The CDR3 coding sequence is TGCGCCAGCAGCTTGGGGGGCGGGGAAGAGACCCAGTACTTC.

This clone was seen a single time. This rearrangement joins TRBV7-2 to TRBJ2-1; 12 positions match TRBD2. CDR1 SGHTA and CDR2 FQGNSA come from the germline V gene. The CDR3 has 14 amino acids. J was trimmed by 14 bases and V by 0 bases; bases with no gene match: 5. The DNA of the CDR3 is TGTGCCAGCAGCTTAGCGGCTAGCGGGGGGGGGAAGTTCTTC. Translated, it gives CASSLAASGGGKFF.

The CDR3 here is CASSFGLAFDYEQYF. For the CDR3, the DNA is TGCGCCAGCAGCTTTGGCCTAGCGTTCGACTACGAGCAGTACTTC. The genes are TRBV5-1 and TRBJ2-7, with TRBD2 as a possible D gene (6 bases). The V end lost 2 bases, the J end lost 3 bases, and 15 bases lay between the germline ends. Germline V gene sequence: CDR1 SGHRS, CDR2 YFSETQ. The CDR3 extends over 15 amino acids.

In nucleotides, the CDR3 is TGCGCCAGCAGCCACCCGGGCCCAGCTAACTATGGCTACACCTTC. It translates to CASSHPGPANYGYTF. V and J are TRBV4-1 and TRBJ1-2; D is uncertain. This CDR3 has 15 residues. Trimming removed 3 bases at V and 0 bases at J, with 11 bases between. The V gene's germline CDR1 is MGHRA and CDR2 YSYEKL.

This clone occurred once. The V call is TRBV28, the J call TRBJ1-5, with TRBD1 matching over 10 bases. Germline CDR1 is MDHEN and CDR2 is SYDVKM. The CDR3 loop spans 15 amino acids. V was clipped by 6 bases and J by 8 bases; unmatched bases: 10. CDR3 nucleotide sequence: TGTGCCAGCAGGGAAAGCGGGGACAGGGGCAAGCCCCAGCATTTT. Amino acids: CASRESGDRGKPQHF.